This T cell receptor (beta chain) originates from a study of PD-1 blockade in classical Hodgkin lymphoma. Study results and caveats: Nothing has yet pinned down what causes the repertoire differences, possibly disease activity or prior therapy. The study reported lower baseline TCR diversity in newly diagnosed patients than in healthy donors.

This clone was found once. No antigen is known for it. Assay used: immunoSEQ multiplex PCR; TCRdb lists only in-frame clones, some missing. The table has about 30,000 clones, 91% seen once; the top ten hold roughly 3.8%. Time point meaning: newly diagnosed, previously untreated cHL patient sample. The authors used newly diagnosed, untreated classical Hodgkin lymphoma PBMCs as comparison. Deletions cut 0 bases from V and 0 bases from J, with 14 bases between. The CDR3 is 17 amino acids. The V gene's germline CDR1 is SGDLS and CDR2 YYNGEE. The sample was peripheral blood mononuclear cells (PBMCs). This sequence was found in a human donor with classical Hodgkin lymphoma. The chain carries TRBV9 and TRBJ2-3; D is perhaps TRBD2 (5 bases). The CDR3 DNA reads TGTGCCAGCAGCGTAGATGGGCGGGTGGATAGCACAGATACGCAGTATTTT. Translation gives CASSVDGRVDSTDTQYF.